Shown below are 27 T cell receptor beta chains from a single sample sequenced in a study of blood T cells in healthy people across ages. Combining a sample-barcoded 5' primer with a J-beta primer mix, a second PCR ran for roughly 7 to 11 cycles. One entry per CDR3 protein results from TCRdb running MiXCR on the 5' RACE reads. The table shows some 760,000 distinct CDR3 sequences, with 25% occurring only once. These same data were also listed under a study on T cells of mothers and their children.

Sequencing was performed on blood. The receptors were gathered from a boy younger than 18 in good health.

This clonotype was observed a few times. The chain is built from TRBV10-3 and TRBJ2-7; 7 nucleotides line up with TRBD1. Trimming took 3 bases from V and 3 from J; bases not matched to a gene: 5. The CDR3 sequence is 14 residues long. Germline V gene data show CDR1 as ENHRY and CDR2 as SYGVKD. The CDR3: CAISEWTGNYEQYF. The DNA for the CDR3 is TGTGCCATCAGTGAATGGACAGGAAACTACGAGCAGTACTTC.

This clonotype appeared a few times. This chain joins TRBV29-1 and TRBJ2-3; unclear D gene. Germline lookup yields CDR1 SQVTM and CDR2 ANQGSEA. This CDR3 has 14 residues. V was shortened by 6 bases and J by 3 bases, with 16 bases between the two germline ends. The CDR3 coding sequence is TGCAGCGTCAACCGACCAACGAGGACAGATACGCAGTATTTT. This encodes CSVNRPTRTDTQYF.

The chain joins TRBV6-2 or TRBV6-3 to TRBJ2-5, with TRBD2 as a possible D gene (6 bases). Germline-derived CDR1 and CDR2 are MNHEY and SVGEGT. V was trimmed by 3 bases and J by 4 bases, leaving 12 bases between them. The CDR3 has 14 amino acids. CDR3 DNA sequence: TGTGCCAGCAGTTATCCGGCGGAGGGAGAGACCCAGTACTTC. This gives the protein CASSYPAEGETQYF.

As concerns this clonotype: Germline is not matched at one junction end, which may reflect a read error. The chain recombines TRBV11-2 with TRBJ1-1; D is unresolved. The CDR3 runs to 15 residues. CDR1 and CDR2 from the germline V gene are SGHAT and FQNNGV. CDR3 DNA sequence: TGTGCCAGCGGCTTGTGGCAGCAGTCGAACACTGAAGCTTTCTTT. Translating it yields CASGLWQQSNTEAFF.

The sample holds a few counts of this clonotype. The V and J genes are TRBV5-1 and TRBJ1-1, with 10 bases matching TRBD1. CDR3 length: 13 residues. J was trimmed by 3 bases and V by 5 bases; bases with no gene match: 1. Germline values: CDR1 SGHRS, CDR2 YFSETQ. CDR3 nucleotide sequence: TGCGCCAGCAGGGGACAGGGGTACACTGAAGCTTTCTTT. Encoded protein: CASRGQGYTEAFF. The variable domain in full, with the rest retrieved from reference TRBV5-1 and TRBJ1-1, is KAGVTQTPRYLIKTRGQQVTLSCSPISGHRSVSWYQQTPGQGLQFLFEYFSETQRNKGNFPGRFSGRQFSNSRSEMNVSTLELGDSALYLCASRGQGYTEAFFGQGTRLTVV.

The rearrangement uses TRBV6-4 and TRBJ2-2, with 7 bases lining up with TRBD1. Germline trimming cut 4 bases from V and 4 bases from J; bases unmatched to any gene: 9. The CDR3 extends over 16 amino acids. The V gene's germline CDR1 is MRHNA and CDR2 SNTAGT. Written as DNA, the CDR3 is TGTGCCAGCAGTGCAACGAGGCAGGGGGTCACCGGGGAGCTGTTTTTT. Encoded protein: CASSATRQGVTGELFF.

The chain employs TRBV10-2 and TRBJ2-3; TRBD2 aligns across 7 bases. The CDR3 is 14 residues long. The V and J ends lost 7 bases and 1 base, in that order; junction bases with no gene match: 5. Germline CDR1 is WSHSY and CDR2 is SAAADI. Here the CDR3 DNA reads TGCGCCAGCAATAAGCGGGACGGCACAGATACGCAGTATTTT. Translating gives CASNKRDGTDTQYF.

This clonotype has just a few counts. The V call is TRBV29-1, the J call TRBJ2-2, with D perhaps matching TRBD1 (5 bases). The germline V gene has CDR1 SQVTM and CDR2 ANQGSEA. The ends were cut back, 4 bases at V and 5 bases at J, with 14 bases in the middle. CDR3 length equals 14 residues. As DNA, the CDR3 is TGCAGCGTTGCTTGGCAGGGTGATACCGGGGAGCTGTTTTTT. It specifies CSVAWQGDTGELFF.

This clonotype showed up just a few times. The chain recombines TRBV5-1 with TRBJ2-1, with 11 bases lining up with TRBD1. V gave up 2 bases and J gave up 7 bases; unmatched junction bases: 5. Germline CDR1 and CDR2: SGHRS and YFSETQ. The CDR3 covers 15 residues. For the CDR3, the DNA is TGCGCCAGCAGCTTTAGGACAGGGGGCATGAATGAGCAGTTCTTC. Its protein product is CASSFRTGGMNEQFF.

Only a few counts were recorded for this clonotype. This rearrangement joins TRBV29-1 to TRBJ2-7; 9 bases map to TRBD1. This CDR3 region has 14 residues. Trimming cost V 3 bases and J 0 bases; bases outside gene matches: 3. Germline assignment: CDR1 SQVTM and CDR2 ANQGSEA. The CDR3 here is CSVDGTGSSYEQYF. The CDR3 DNA follows: TGCAGCGTTGACGGGACAGGGAGCTCCTACGAGCAGTACTTC.

This clonotype appeared a few times. The J gene is TRBJ2-7, the V gene TRBV6-6; D gene uncertain. CDR3 size: 15 residues. The V gene lost 6 bases and the J gene lost 0 bases, with 15 bases spanning the gap. The V gene's germline CDR1 is MNHNY and CDR2 SVGAGI (reference sequence). The CDR3 sequence is CASSPRPAISYEQYF. Written as DNA, the CDR3 is TGTGCCAGCAGCCCTCGGCCGGCCATCTCCTACGAGCAGTACTTC.

V and J are TRBV29-1 and TRBJ2-3; 8 positions agree with TRBD2. V was clipped by 1 base and J by 3 bases; unmatched bases: 6. The CDR3 length is 15 residues. Germline V gene lookup returns CDR1 SQVTM and CDR2 ANQGSEA. The CDR3 here is CSVEGGTGGTDTQYF. The CDR3, as DNA: TGCAGCGTTGAAGGGGGAACGGGAGGGACAGATACGCAGTATTTT.

This clonotype was found a few times. The V and J genes are TRBV29-1 and TRBJ2-5, with 10 bases that match TRBD2. The better agreement between TRBJ2-7 and the DNA end casts doubt on the J call. From germline, CDR1 is SQVTM and CDR2 ANQGSEA. The CDR3 loop spans 13 amino acids. CDR3 amino acids: CSVELAGAGEQYF. The DNA of the CDR3 is TGCAGCGTTGAACTAGCGGGAGCGGGCGAGCAGTACTTC.

The CDR3 protein is CASSYATGEAFF. CDR3 DNA sequence: TGTGCCAGCAGTTACGCGACGGGTGAAGCTTTCTTT. The gene calls are TRBV6-6 and TRBJ1-1; D gene uncertain. Looked up from germline, CDR1 is MNHNY and CDR2 is SVGAGI (reference sequence). Trimming shortened V by 2 bases and J by 7 bases, and 8 bases separated the two germline ends. The CDR3 runs to 12 residues.

The CDR3 coding sequence is TGTGCCACCAGCAGAGATCAGGGGACGGGGGTTCAGCCCCAGCATTTT. It codes for CATSRDQGTGVQPQHF. The chain carries TRBV15 and TRBJ1-5, with D tentatively TRBD1 (6 bases). Germline CDR1 is LNHNV and CDR2 is YYDKDF (reference sequence). The V end lost 0 bases, the J end lost 6 bases, and 15 bases lay between the germline ends. CDR3 size: 16 residues.

The sample holds a few counts of this clonotype. The V call is TRBV6-1, the J call TRBJ2-3, with 10 nucleotides matching TRBD2. Germline CDR1 reads MNHNS; CDR2 reads SASEGT. This CDR3 comprises 16 residues. V gave up 8 bases and J gave up 3 bases; unmatched junction bases: 11. The CDR3 bases are TGTGCCAGCTGCTCTTCTAGCGGGAGCAGGACAGATACGCAGTATTTT. Protein: CASCSSSGSRTDTQYF.

Remarks on this clonotype: The junction differs from germline at one of its ends, possibly a read error. The chain carries TRBV24-1 and TRBJ2-1; D is perhaps TRBD2 (6 bases). The germline CDR1 and CDR2 sequences are KGHDR and SFDVKD. This CDR3 has 11 residues. The CDR3 sequence is CATGTYNQQFF. The DNA for the CDR3 is TGTGCCACGGGGACTTACAATCAGCAGTTCTTC.

This clonotype came up a few times. V usage is TRBV12-3 or TRBV12-4 and J usage is TRBJ1-2; D is undetermined. CDR3 length: 15 amino acids. The ends were cut back, 5 bases at V and 6 bases at J, with 19 bases in the middle. The CDR3 protein is CASSLPREGIDGYTF. Here the CDR3 DNA reads TGTGCCAGCAGTCTCCCGCGGGAGGGAATCGATGGCTACACCTTC.

This clonotype was seen many times. The rearrangement joins TRBV11-2 to TRBJ2-3, with 9 bases that match TRBD2. The trim removed 3 bases at V and 2 bases at J, leaving 3 bases unmatched. The germline V gene encodes CDR1 SGHAT and CDR2 FQNNGV. The CDR3 is 15 amino acids. Written as DNA, the CDR3 is TGTGCCAGCAGCTTGACTAGCGGCCCCACAGATACGCAGTATTTT. As protein: CASSLTSGPTDTQYF.

V gene TRBV20-1 combines with J gene TRBJ2-4, with a tentative D call TRBD1 (5 bases). The V gene lost 0 bases and the J gene lost 8 bases, with 14 bases spanning the gap. The CDR3 runs 14 residues. Germline lookup yields CDR1 DFQATT and CDR2 SNEGSKA (reference sequence). CDR3 nucleotides: TGCAGTGCTAGAGAAGGTCAGGGTACACACATTCAGTACTTC. Its translation: CSAREGQGTHIQYF.

V usage is TRBV6-1 and J usage is TRBJ2-7, with D possibly TRBD1 on 6 matching bases. The ends were cut back, 7 bases at V and 7 bases at J, with 14 bases in the middle. The CDR3 sequence is 12 residues long. CDR1 is MNHNS and CDR2 is SASEGT in the germline V gene. The CDR3 loop is CASIGGSREQYF. CDR3 DNA: TGTGCCAGCATTGGGGGCTCTCGGGAGCAGTACTTC.

This chain joins TRBV6-5 and TRBJ2-1; D gene ambiguous. This CDR3 has 15 amino acids. CDR1 MNHEY and CDR2 SVGAGI come from the germline V gene. Trimming removed 0 bases at V and 10 bases at J, with 16 bases between. Here the CDR3 DNA reads TGTGCCAGCAGTTACTCGTGGGGTTCAGGTCGGGAGCAGTTCTTC. Encoded protein: CASSYSWGSGREQFF.

This clonotype has just a few counts. The chain is built from TRBV4-2 and TRBJ2-7; D not resolved. The CDR3 is 12 amino acids. Per the germline V gene, CDR1 is LGHNA and CDR2 is YNFKEQ. The ends were cut back, 0 bases at V and 6 bases at J, with 6 bases in the middle. CDR3 nucleotides: TGTGCCAGCAGCCAAGATAGCCCCGAGCAGTACTTC. This sequence encodes CASSQDSPEQYF.

The rearrangement joins TRBV7-6 to TRBJ1-2, with a weak D call TRBD1 (5 bases). This CDR3 is 17 amino acids long. V lost 1 base and J lost 6, with 21 bases in between. Germline CDR1 and CDR2: SGHVS and FNYEAQ. DNA of the CDR3: TGTGCCAGCAGCTTAGAAGGGACCCCGCTCCTAGGGAATGGCTACACCTTC. Amino acid sequence: CASSLEGTPLLGNGYTF.

The gene calls are TRBV12-3 or TRBV12-4 and TRBJ2-1, with 11 bases matching TRBD2. The trim removed 7 bases at V and 9 bases at J, leaving 8 bases unmatched. This CDR3 spans 14 amino acids. For the CDR3, the DNA is TGTGCCAGCACCCCACTAGCGGGAGTCGGTGAGCAGTTCTTC. Its protein is CASTPLAGVGEQFF.

The chain recombines TRBV24-1 with TRBJ2-1, with D uncertain. The germline V gene has CDR1 KGHDR and CDR2 SFDVKD. The CDR3 consists of 12 residues. Trimming left V 12 bases short and J 3 bases short, with 11 bases between. CDR3 sequence reads: CAYRERYNEQFF. The CDR3 coding sequence is TGTGCCTATCGAGAACGCTACAATGAGCAGTTCTTC.

This clonotype has only a few counts. The V gene is TRBV29-1, the J gene TRBJ2-2; the D gene is possibly TRBD2 (6 bases). Trimming shortened V by 4 bases and J by 0 bases, and 9 bases separated the two germline ends. The CDR3 loop spans 14 amino acids. CDR1 is SQVTM and CDR2 is ANQGSEA in the germline V gene. The CDR3 loop is CSVGGGTNTGELFF. CDR3 sequence (DNA): TGCAGCGTTGGGGGCGGGACGAACACCGGGGAGCTGTTTTTT.